The 10 T cell receptor beta chains presented below share a single source sample, sequenced in a study of OX40 agonist ivuxolimab in advanced cancers. Libraries were prepared by immunoSEQ multiplex PCR; TCRdb keeps only in-frame clonotypes and omits some of them. The data hold 75,000 to 90,000 clones, with around 90% observed a single time. This specimen was CD4+ or CD8+ T cells sorted from blood, taken in a trial of the OX40 agonist ivuxolimab. The receptors were gathered from an adult with an advanced solid tumor such as melanoma, head and neck, liver or kidney cancer.

This rearrangement joins TRBV5-1 to TRBJ2-7; D is unresolved. Trimming left V 0 bases short and J 4 bases short, with 2 bases between. The CDR3 is 11 amino acids. Looked up from germline, CDR1 is SGHRS and CDR2 is YFSETQ. The DNA for the CDR3 is TGCGCCAGCAGCTTGGGATACGAGCAGTACTTC. This translates into CASSLGYEQYF.

The chain carries TRBV6-5 and TRBJ1-2; 7 nucleotides match TRBD1. With V trimmed by 5 bases and J by 2 bases, 2 bases remained unmatched. The length of the CDR3 is 13 residues. Germline V gives CDR1 MNHEY, CDR2 SVGAGI. The CDR3 loop is CASSGTENYGYTF. As DNA, the CDR3 is TGTGCCAGCAGTGGGACAGAGAACTATGGCTACACCTTC.

This chain uses TRBV19 with TRBJ2-7, with D possibly matching TRBD2 (7 bases). V lost 7 bases to trimming and J lost 3 bases, with 19 bases between them. Germline CDR1 and CDR2: LNHDA and SQIVND (reference sequence). The CDR3 sequence is 15 residues long. CDR3 DNA: TGTGCCAGTACCCCTAGGGGGGAGGGCCGCTACGAGCAGTACTTC. It encodes CASTPRGEGRYEQYF.

The V gene is TRBV9, the J gene TRBJ2-1, with 11 bases fitting TRBD2. The germline CDR1 and CDR2 sequences are SGDLS and YYNGEE. CDR3 length equals 15 residues. After removal of 4 bases from V and 9 bases from J, the junction contained 9 bases not matched to a gene. The CDR3 DNA is TGTGCCAGCAGCTCAACTAGCGGGAGTTGGAGTGAGCAGTTCTTC. Its protein is CASSSTSGSWSEQFF.

CDR3 in DNA: TGTGCCAGCAGTCAAAAGGCCCCCACAGATACGCAGTATTTT. Translating gives CASSQKAPTDTQYF. The V and J genes are TRBV6-1 and TRBJ2-3; D uncertain. In germline, CDR1 is MNHNS, CDR2 SASEGT. The CDR3 has 14 amino acids. V dropped 5 bases and J dropped 2 bases, with 11 bases sitting between them.

This clone was picked up a small number of times. V is TRBV7-6 and J is TRBJ1-2; 8 bases line up with TRBD1. The germline V gene encodes CDR1 SGHVS and CDR2 FNYEAQ. The CDR3 is 16 amino acids. Trimming took 1 base from V and 7 from J; bases not matched to a gene: 11. The CDR3 nucleotides read TGTGCCAGCAGCTTAGGGTCAGGGGGCGACGGGGGTGGCTACACCTTC. Protein product: CASSLGSGGDGGGYTF.

In its sample, this clone was seen once. This chain uses TRBV21-1 with TRBJ1-3; the table gives TRBD1 as D, unverified against the DNA. TRBV21-1 is designated a pseudogene. CDR3 length equals 20 residues. The CDR3 loop is CASSNPGGTGNPNSGNTIYF. The CDR3 coding sequence is TGTGCCAGCAGCAACCCGGGGGGGACAGGGAATCCTAACTCTGGAAACACCATATATTTT.

The CDR3 coding sequence is TGTGCCAGCAGTTTTACTTTGGGGGCGAGGGCCTATGGCTACACCTTC. This codes for CASSFTLGARAYGYTF. J is TRBJ1-2 and V is TRBV6-5; perhaps TRBD1 as D (6 bases). V lost 4 bases and J 4 bases, leaving 19 bases between the germline ends. Germline V gene data show CDR1 as MNHEY and CDR2 as SVGAGI. This CDR3 has 16 amino acids.

The V and J genes are TRBV29-1 and TRBJ2-1; 7 positions agree with TRBD1. CDR3 size: 13 residues. Trimming at V came to 6 bases and at J to 0 bases, leaving 2 bases not matched to a gene. CDR1 is SQVTM and CDR2 is ANQGSEA in the germline V gene. CDR3 residues: CSVGQFSYNEQFF. DNA for the CDR3: TGCAGCGTGGGACAGTTCTCCTACAATGAGCAGTTCTTC.

This chain joins TRBV30 and TRBJ1-5; tentatively, D is TRBD1 (6 bases). Germline V gene lookup returns CDR1 GTSNPN and CDR2 SVGIG (reference sequence). The CDR3 sequence is 14 residues long. V shed 7 bases and J shed 2 bases, with 15 bases lying between them. Here the CDR3 reads CAFLQGGGNQPQHF. The CDR3 DNA reads as TGTGCCTTTTTACAGGGAGGAGGCAATCAGCCCCAGCATTTT.